This TCR beta chain is drawn from a study of CD8+ T cells in alopecia areata. Study findings and constraints: Higher clonality was seen in lesional scalp than in normal scalp, especially in alopecia totalis/universalis.

Following extraction, RNA underwent reverse transcription to cDNA, which served as the sequencing template. This table comes from immunoSEQ multiplex PCR, and its TCRdb copy is limited to in-frame clones, with some not included. Of 130,000 to 150,000 clones in the sample, around four fifths were seen once. In the case of this clone: What it binds is not known.

Treatment in this sample: oral pan-JAK inhibitor, 5-10 mg twice daily. Patients with alopecia areata provided lesional scalp punch biopsies as well as peripheral blood. The CDR3 runs 14 residues. Germline assignment: CDR1 SNHLY and CDR2 FYNNEI. The ends lost 6 bases at V and 3 bases at J; junction bases unmatched: 5. Source: CD8+ T cells sorted from blood, taken at week 4, from a patient treated with tofacitinib. The V gene is TRBV2, the J gene TRBJ2-7, with 10 nucleotides matching TRBD1. The TCR was taken from a human donor with alopecia areata. Here the CDR3 DNA reads TGTGCCAGCAGCTCCCGGGACAGGGGCTACGAGCAGTACTTC. Translated, it gives CASSSRDRGYEQYF.